This T cell receptor (beta chain) is from a study of blood T cell repertoires in COVID-19. In the study overall: The United States, Italy and Spain supplied acute and convalescent COVID-19 samples.

Those enrolled, adults aged about 18 to 89 years, came from around 25 US areas. Cohort 3 recovered donors had two negative PCRs, clearance, or symptom resolution. Source study methods: From reference gene primer amplification, estimates of nucleated cell counts were derived. Measured with immunoSEQ multiplex PCR; TCRdb has only the in-frame clones, and not every one. The V and J calls and the clone size are those of that table, but D and trimming were determined from the DNA. In the table there are a few hundred thousand clones, roughly nine tenths of which are singletons. This CDR3 contains 14 residues. The germline CDR1 and CDR2 sequences are SGHNT and YYREEE (reference sequence). With V trimmed by 2 bases and J by 6 bases, 4 bases remained unmatched.

This receptor was identified in a woman aged 55-69 years who had recovered from COVID-19. Sequenced material: PBMCs or T cells enriched from blood (not recorded which). The V and J genes are TRBV5-4 and TRBJ2-1; 8 bases are a match to TRBD1. CDR3 nucleotides: TGTGCCAGCAGCTTTCCCGACAGGGGCAATGAGCAGTTCTTC. It yields the protein CASSFPDRGNEQFF.